One TCR beta chain is described in this entry. Its target is not known. The sample belongs to a study of cytomegalovirus exposure and HLA in healthy donors. The PCR had 60 Vbeta and 13 Jbeta primers. Method: immunoSEQ multiplex PCR; TCRdb's copy keeps in-frame clones and lacks some. The sample contains tens of thousands of clones, approximately 70% of which appear only once. Study-wide points: From TCR beta sequences, most subjects' HLA-A and HLA-B alleles were reportedly predicted accurately. According to a later analysis, donors in an Asian-associated ancestry cluster reportedly had fewer N-insertions than the 666-donor mean.

The sequencing sample was made of PBMCs. The origin of this receptor is a woman aged 55 to 70 in good health and CMV-seropositive.

The CDR3 DNA is TGTGCCAGCAGCTTTAGCGGGGACCTGTCTACCTTC. It encodes CASSFSGDLSTF. The rearrangement joins TRBV13 to TRBJ1-2; tentative D call: TRBD1 (5 bases). CDR1 and CDR2 (germline): PRHDT, FYEKMQ (reference sequence). Trimming cost V 3 bases and J 14 bases, with 16 bases left between them. This CDR3 region has 12 residues. Combining the CDR3 with reference TRBV13 and TRBJ1-2 gives the whole variable domain AAGVIQSPRHLIKEKRETATLKCYPIPRHDTVYWYQQGPGQDPQFLISFYEKMQSDKGSIPDRFSAQQFSDYHSELNMSSLELGDSALYFCASSFSGDLSTFGSGTRLTVV.